This T cell receptor beta chain was sequenced during a study of blood T cell repertoires in COVID-19. The germline V gene has CDR1 SGHRS and CDR2 YFSETQ. The CDR3 is 16 residues long. Between the trimmed V and J ends, which lost 0 bases and 0 bases, there was a span of 10 bases. As handled by the study authors: Using reference gene primer amplification, nucleated cell counts were estimated. Sequencing used immunoSEQ multiplex PCR; TCRdb keeps in-frame clones, though not all of them. The DNA was the basis for D and trimming; V, J and clone size are from that table. The table records tens of thousands of clones, 85% of them present only once.

This sequence originates from a man in his 70s with acute or convalescent COVID-19. Sequenced material: peripheral blood. The chain links TRBV5-1 to TRBJ1-3; D gene ambiguous. CDR3 in amino acids: CASSLVPTFSGNTIYF. Written as DNA, the CDR3 is TGCGCCAGCAGCTTGGTCCCCACATTCTCTGGAAACACCATATATTTT.